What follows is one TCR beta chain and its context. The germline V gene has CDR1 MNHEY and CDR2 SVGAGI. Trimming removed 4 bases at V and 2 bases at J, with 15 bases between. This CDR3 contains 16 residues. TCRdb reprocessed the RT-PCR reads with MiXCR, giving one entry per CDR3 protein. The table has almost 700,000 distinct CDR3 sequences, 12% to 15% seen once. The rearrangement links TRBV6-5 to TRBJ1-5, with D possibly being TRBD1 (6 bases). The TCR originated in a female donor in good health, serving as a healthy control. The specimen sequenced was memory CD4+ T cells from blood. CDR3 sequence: CASSSNRAYGNQPQHF. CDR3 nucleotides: TGTGCCAGCAGTTCCAACAGGGCGTATGGCAATCAGCCCCAGCATTTT.